One and the same sample provided the 29 T cell receptor beta chains below, sequenced in a study of T cells in Graves' hyperthyroidism and ophthalmopathy. TCR beta CDR3 region amplification was performed from RNA transcripts. The study used the HTBI primer set for a first-round RT-PCR of the TCR CDR3. TCRdb reprocessed the multiplex PCR reads via MiXCR and lists one record per CDR3 protein. This table holds 35,000 to 40,000 distinct CDR3 sequences, around 48% found once. The sequencing input was blood. Receptors were obtained from a woman in her forties or fifties with Graves' hyperthyroidism that later progressed to Graves' ophthalmopathy.

This clonotype was detected ten times or more. V is TRBV25-1 and J is TRBJ1-1; possibly TRBD1 for D (6 bases). Germline assignment: CDR1 MGHDK and CDR2 SYGVNS. The CDR3 covers 13 residues. V lost 9 bases to trimming and J lost 4 bases, with 15 bases between them. CDR3: CASSQGIGTEAFF. The CDR3 bases are TGTGCCAGTAGCCAGGGGATAGGCACTGAAGCTTTCTTT.

With respect to this clonotype: The junction departs from the called germline gene at one end, perhaps through a read error. The chain employs TRBV5-1 and TRBJ2-2; 12 nucleotides match TRBD1. CDR3 length: 12 amino acids. Germline loops: CDR1 SGHRS, CDR2 YFSETQ. CDR3 in DNA: TGCGCCAGCAGCCCGGGACAGGGGGCGCTGGGTTTT. It is translated as CASSPGQGALGF.

In its sample, this clonotype was seen many times. The chain joins TRBV6-4 to TRBJ2-2, with D tentatively TRBD1 or TRBD2 (5 bases each). Per the germline V gene, CDR1 is MRHNA and CDR2 is SNTAGT. V was trimmed by 3 bases and J by 5 bases, leaving 13 bases between them. The CDR3 runs 15 residues. The CDR3 region has the DNA TGTGCCAGCAGTGAGGGTCTTGGGACGACCGGGGAGCTGTTTTTT. Protein: CASSEGLGTTGELFF.

This clonotype occurred many times. This sequence joins TRBV6-5 and TRBJ2-2, with D perhaps TRBD1 (6 bases). The germline V gene encodes CDR1 MNHEY and CDR2 SVGAGI. This CDR3 is 14 amino acids long. The V end lost 8 bases, the J end lost 5 bases, and 15 bases lay between the germline ends. Here the CDR3 reads CASQMTGRTGELFF. CDR3 coding DNA: TGTGCCAGCCAGATGACAGGTAGAACCGGGGAGCTGTTTTTT.

This clonotype was observed a single time. The J gene is TRBJ2-2, the V gene TRBV29-1; D gene ambiguous. The germline CDR1 and CDR2 sequences are SQVTM and ANQGSEA. The CDR3 sequence is 11 residues long. Trimming removed 5 bases from V and 1 base from J, with 2 bases in between. Written as DNA, the CDR3 is TGCAGCGTTCAGAACACCGGGGAGCTGTTTTTT. Amino acids: CSVQNTGELFF.

The chain joins TRBV7-6 to TRBJ2-6; D is uncertain. The CDR3 extends over 15 amino acids. V was pared by 5 bases and J by 1 base, with 9 bases between. Per the germline V gene, CDR1 is SGHVS and CDR2 is FNYEAQ. The CDR3 nucleotides are TGTGCCAGCAGCCCCTGGGGATCTGGGGCCAACGTCCTGACTTTC. Its translation is CASSPWGSGANVLTF.

To note about this clonotype: A much bigger clone sits one base away, suggesting this may be a read error. The gene calls are TRBV9 and TRBJ2-7; D is unclear. This CDR3 region has 14 residues. V was cut by 9 bases and J by 1 base, with 17 bases left in between. From germline, CDR1 is SGDLS and CDR2 YYNGEE. CDR3 sequence: CATARLSGSYEQYF. The CDR3 DNA is TGTGCCACCGCCCGGTTATCGGGTTCCTACGAGCAGTACTTC.

This clonotype was observed many times. The CDR3 nucleotides read TGTGCCTGGAGCGAGACAGGGGACACTGAAGCTTTCTTT. Encoded protein: CAWSETGDTEAFF. The genes are TRBV30 and TRBJ1-1, with 8 positions matching TRBD1. Germline V gene lookup returns CDR1 GTSNPN and CDR2 SVGIG (reference sequence). The J segment lost 3 bases and the V segment lost 3 bases, leaving 3 bases of the junction unmatched. There are 13 residues in the CDR3.

The chain links TRBV20-1 to TRBJ2-2; the D is unclear. The CDR3 is 10 amino acids. Germline CDR1 and CDR2: DFQATT and SNEGSKA (reference sequence). V was clipped by 5 bases and J by 7 bases, with 5 bases between them. CDR3 DNA sequence: TGCAGTGCTCATTACGGGGAGCTGTTTTTT. As protein: CSAHYGELFF.

The genes are TRBV3-1 and TRBJ1-1, with a tentative D call TRBD1 (5 bases). This CDR3 is built from 17 residues. Germline assignment: CDR1 LGHDT and CDR2 YNNKEL (reference sequence). V was clipped by 2 bases and J by 1 base, with 17 bases between them. CDR3 bases: TGTGCCAGCAGCCAAAAAGGGGTGGGGAACGGGAACACTGAAGCTTTCTTT. This codes for CASSQKGVGNGNTEAFF.

V and J are TRBV7-9 and TRBJ2-7; tentatively, D is TRBD1 (6 bases). Trimming pared 1 base from V and 4 bases from J, leaving 8 bases between. The CDR3 extends over 13 amino acids. Germline-derived CDR1 and CDR2 are SEHNR and FQNEAQ (reference sequence). The CDR3 sequence: CASSLGGLYEQYF. CDR3 in DNA: TGTGCCAGCAGCTTAGGGGGGCTGTACGAGCAGTACTTC.

This clonotype was counted a single time. This chain uses TRBV12-3 or TRBV12-4 with TRBJ2-1; no reliable D call. The CDR3 length is 12 residues. Here the CDR3 DNA reads TGTGCTAGTGTACCGGCAACTAATGAGCAGTTCTTC. As protein: CASVPATNEQFF.

This clonotype is medium-sized by share. This CDR3 is CASSSFGGASEQYF. The CDR3 DNA reads as TGTGCCAGCAGCTCCTTTGGCGGTGCGTCCGAGCAGTACTTC. This sequence joins TRBV7-6 and TRBJ2-7; D is uncertain. Germline lookup yields CDR1 SGHVS and CDR2 FNYEAQ. The CDR3 is 14 residues long. V dropped 4 bases and J dropped 6 bases, with 16 bases sitting between them.

As to this clonotype: Likely a read error: the CDR3 ends without its conserved phenylalanine or tryptophan. The rearrangement uses TRBV7-6 and TRBJ2-5; the match to TRBD1 covers 8 bases. The CDR3 is made up of 13 amino acids. V dropped 5 bases and J dropped 5; count of bases not matched to a gene: 4. Per germline, CDR1 SGHVS and CDR2 FNYEAQ. The DNA of the CDR3 is TGTGCCAGCAGCCGGACAGGGCAGGAGACCCAGTACGTC. Encoded protein: CASSRTGQETQYV.

This clonotype showed up many times. J is TRBJ2-5 and V is TRBV11-3, with 9 bases matching TRBD2. CDR1 is SGHNT and CDR2 is YENEEA in the germline V gene. V was clipped by 1 base and J by 6 bases; unmatched bases: 12. The length of the CDR3 is 17 residues. CDR3 DNA: TGTGCCAGCAGCTTAGGGTTCGCGCTAGCGGGATCGAAGACCCAGTACTTC. Translating gives CASSLGFALAGSKTQYF. The entire variable domain, with the rest obtained from reference TRBV11-3 and TRBJ2-5, is as follows: EAGVVQSPRYKIIEKKQPVAFWCNPISGHNTLYWYLQNLGQGPELLIRYENEEAVDDSQLPKDRFSAERLKGVDSTLKIQPAELGDSAVYLCASSLGFALAGSKTQYFGPGTRLLVL.

This chain connects TRBV10-3 to TRBJ2-6; TRBD2 matches 11 bases. CDR1 is ENHRY and CDR2 is SYGVKD in the germline V gene. V was pared by 6 bases and J by 2 bases, with 3 bases of the junction left unmatched. The CDR3 runs 16 residues. CDR3 DNA: TGTGCCATCAGATCTAGCGGGAGGACTGGGGCCAACGTCCTGACTTTC. Its translation is CAIRSSGRTGANVLTF.

This clonotype was recorded at least ten times. J is TRBJ2-1 and V is TRBV7-6; D is unclear. V gave up 1 base and J gave up 7 bases, with 8 bases separating them. The CDR3 runs 13 residues. Per the germline V gene, CDR1 is SGHVS and CDR2 is FNYEAQ. The CDR3, as DNA: TGTGCCAGCAGCTTAGGCGCCCTAAATGAGCAGTTCTTC. It encodes CASSLGALNEQFF.

This clonotype has ten or more counts. This chain connects TRBV4-1 to TRBJ2-1; TRBD2 matches at 11 bases. The CDR3 is made up of 14 amino acids. V gave up 3 bases and J gave up 6 bases; unmatched junction bases: 1. Germline values: CDR1 MGHRA, CDR2 YSYEKL. The CDR3 loop is CASSQGLAVNEQFF. DNA of the CDR3: TGCGCCAGCAGCCAGGGACTAGCGGTCAATGAGCAGTTCTTC.

This clonotype is medium-sized (0.01 to 0.1%) by share. The chain recombines TRBV7-9 with TRBJ2-7; 9 bases match TRBD1. Per germline, CDR1 SEHNR and CDR2 FQNEAQ (reference sequence). V lost 1 base, J lost 13 bases, and 5 bases stayed unmatched. The CDR3 extends over 12 amino acids. The CDR3 DNA reads TGTGCCAGCAGCTTAGGGGGACAGGGTAACTACTTC. Amino acid sequence: CASSLGGQGNYF.

This clonotype was counted many times. The genes are TRBV5-6 and TRBJ2-1; 10 positions match TRBD2. Germline V gene sequence: CDR1 SGHDT, CDR2 YYEEEE. J was trimmed by 10 bases and V by 4 bases; bases with no gene match: 14. The CDR3 totals 16 residues. The CDR3, as DNA: TGTGCCAGCAGCGCCCCCGGGACTAGCGTGGAGACGGAGCAGTTCTTC. Its translation: CASSAPGTSVETEQFF.

The gene calls are TRBV24-1 and TRBJ1-2; TRBD1 is a possible D gene (5 bases). The V gene lost 7 bases and the J gene lost 8 bases, with 19 bases spanning the gap. CDR3 length: 14 amino acids. CDR1 is KGHDR and CDR2 is SFDVKD in the germline V gene. The CDR3 sequence is CATSDLRDPPGYTF. The CDR3 DNA sequence: TGTGCCACCAGCGACCTCCGGGACCCACCAGGCTACACCTTC.

This chain joins TRBV20-1 and TRBJ1-2; D perhaps matches TRBD1 (6 bases). There are 13 residues in the CDR3. CDR1 is DFQATT and CDR2 is SNEGSKA in the germline V gene (reference sequence). The V and J ends lost 5 bases and 1 base respectively, with 11 bases between them. Here the CDR3 reads CSAQGRGNYGYTF. As DNA, the CDR3 is TGCAGTGCTCAGGGGAGGGGTAACTATGGCTACACCTTC.

This chain joins TRBV27 and TRBJ2-2; D call uncertain. The germline gives CDR1 MNHEY, CDR2 SMNVEV (reference sequence). This CDR3 region has 16 residues. The ends were cut back, 2 bases at V and 2 bases at J, with 12 bases in the middle. In DNA, the CDR3 is TGTGCCAGCAGTTTAATGGGTGGTCGCAACACCGGGGAGCTGTTTTTT. This sequence encodes CASSLMGGRNTGELFF.

This clonotype appeared many times. The gene calls are TRBV11-3 and TRBJ2-3, with D unclear. The V and J ends lost 1 base and 2 bases respectively, with 4 bases between them. Germline loops: CDR1 SGHNT, CDR2 YENEEA. The CDR3 contains 13 residues. The CDR3 loop reads CASSLVPTDTQYF. DNA for the CDR3: TGTGCCAGCAGCTTAGTCCCCACAGATACGCAGTATTTT. The full variable domain, in which reference TRBV11-3 and TRBJ2-3 provide the parts outside the CDR3, is EAGVVQSPRYKIIEKKQPVAFWCNPISGHNTLYWYLQNLGQGPELLIRYENEEAVDDSQLPKDRFSAERLKGVDSTLKIQPAELGDSAVYLCASSLVPTDTQYFGPGTRLTVL.

This sequence joins TRBV7-8 and TRBJ1-1, with D hard to call. With 4 bases removed from V and 3 bases from J, the gap between germline ends came to 12 bases. The length of the CDR3 is 14 residues. Germline V gene data show CDR1 as SGHVS and CDR2 as FQNEAQ. CDR3 nucleotide sequence: TGTGCCAGCAGCTCCACGCGAAGGGACACTGAAGCTTTCTTT. This translates into CASSSTRRDTEAFF.

J is TRBJ2-7 and V is TRBV14; D unclear. Germline V lookup: CDR1 SGHDN, CDR2 FVKESK. V was trimmed by 4 bases and J by 1 base, leaving 14 bases between them. The CDR3 sequence is 15 residues long. Here the CDR3 DNA reads TGTGCCAGCAGCCCCGGTTTCGGTAGTTCCTACGAGCAGTACTTC. It specifies CASSPGFGSSYEQYF.

The chain combines TRBV5-1 with TRBJ1-1; D is uncertain. V shed 5 bases and J shed 1 base, with 6 bases lying between them. The CDR3 consists of 12 residues. Germline V gene lookup returns CDR1 SGHRS and CDR2 YFSETQ. The CDR3: CASRGQNTEAFF. CDR3 sequence (DNA): TGCGCCAGCAGAGGTCAGAACACTGAAGCTTTCTTT.

By sample share, this clonotype is medium-sized (0.01 to 0.1%). CDR3 in DNA: TGTGCCACCAGTGACCCAGGACAGGGGACTAGCGGGAGTCATGAGCAGTTCTTC. Its protein is CATSDPGQGTSGSHEQFF. This chain links TRBV24-1 with TRBJ2-1; 14 positions agree with TRBD2. Germline V gives CDR1 KGHDR, CDR2 SFDVKD. V dropped 4 bases and J dropped 8; count of bases not matched to a gene: 12. The CDR3 covers 18 residues.

This clonotype is judged medium-sized (0.01 to 0.1%). The V call is TRBV20-1, the J call TRBJ2-7, with D possibly TRBD2 on 6 matching bases. Germline CDR1 DFQATT, CDR2 SNEGSKA (reference sequence). Trimming shortened V by 1 base and J by 5 bases, and 9 bases separated the two germline ends. This CDR3 region has 12 residues. CDR3 sequence: CSARGIADEQYF. The DNA for the CDR3 is TGCAGTGCTAGAGGAATAGCGGACGAGCAGTACTTC.